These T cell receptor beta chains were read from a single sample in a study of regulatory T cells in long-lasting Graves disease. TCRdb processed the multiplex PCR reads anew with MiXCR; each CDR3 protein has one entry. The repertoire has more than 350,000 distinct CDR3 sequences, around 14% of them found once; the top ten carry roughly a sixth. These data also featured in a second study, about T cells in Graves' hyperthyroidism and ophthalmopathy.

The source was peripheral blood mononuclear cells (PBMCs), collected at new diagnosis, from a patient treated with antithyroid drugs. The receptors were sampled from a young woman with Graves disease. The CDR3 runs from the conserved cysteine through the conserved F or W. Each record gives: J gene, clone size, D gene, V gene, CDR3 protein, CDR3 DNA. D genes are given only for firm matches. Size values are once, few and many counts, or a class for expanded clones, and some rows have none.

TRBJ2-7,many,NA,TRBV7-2,CASSSIPRAYEQYF,TGTGCCAGCAGCTCCATCCCACGGGCTTACGAGCAGTACTTC
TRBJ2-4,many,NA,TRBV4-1,CASSQDKGRAEQGIQYF,TGCGCCAGCAGCCAAGATAAGGGTAGGGCTGAACAAGGCATTCAGTACTTC
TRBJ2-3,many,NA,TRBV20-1,CSAPTDWGADTQYF,TGCAGTGCCCCGACCGACTGGGGGGCAGATACGCAGTATTTT
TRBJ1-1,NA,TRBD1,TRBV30,CAWTQGFVNTEAFF,TGTGCCTGGACACAGGGGTTCGTGAACACTGAAGCTTTCTTT
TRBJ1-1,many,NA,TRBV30,CAWSVGTLVITEAFF,TGTGCCTGGAGTGTTGGGACATTGGTAATCACTGAAGCTTTCTTT
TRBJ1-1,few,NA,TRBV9,CASSVAYMNTEAFF,TGTGCCAGCAGCGTAGCGTATATGAACACTGAAGCTTTCTTT
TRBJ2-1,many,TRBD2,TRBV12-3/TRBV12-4,CASSPPLADIPNEQFF,TGTGCCAGCAGTCCGCCACTAGCGGATATACCCAATGAGCAGTTCTTC
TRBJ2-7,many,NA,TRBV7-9,CASSFTGEAYEQYF,TGTGCCAGCAGCTTTACAGGGGAGGCCTACGAGCAGTACTTC
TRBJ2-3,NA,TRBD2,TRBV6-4,CASSAGTSGGTDTQYF,TGTGCCAGCAGTGCCGGGACTAGCGGAGGCACAGATACGCAGTATTTT
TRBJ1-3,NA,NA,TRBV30,CAWTGSSGNTIYF,TGTGCCTGGACAGGCAGCTCTGGAAACACCATATATTTT
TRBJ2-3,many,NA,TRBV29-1,CSVEGAASTDTQYF,TGCAGCGTTGAGGGGGCAGCTAGCACAGATACGCAGTATTTT
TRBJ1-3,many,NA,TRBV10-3,CASTGVESGNTIYF,TGTGCCAGCACTGGGGTAGAATCTGGAAACACCATATATTTT
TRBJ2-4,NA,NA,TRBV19,CASSIGRDLAKNIQYF,TGTGCCAGTAGTATAGGTAGGGACCTAGCGAAAAACATTCAGTACTTC
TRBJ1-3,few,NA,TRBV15,CATSRDSGALDGNTIYF,TGTGCCACCAGCAGAGATTCGGGCGCCCTGGATGGAAACACCATATATTTT
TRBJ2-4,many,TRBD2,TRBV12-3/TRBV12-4,CASTKEVGGSNIQYF,TGTGCCAGCACTAAGGAGGTGGGGGGGTCAAACATTCAGTACTTC
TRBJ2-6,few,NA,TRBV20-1,CSAREKGIMGANVLTF,TGCAGTGCTAGAGAAAAGGGAATAATGGGGGCCAACGTCCTGACTTTC
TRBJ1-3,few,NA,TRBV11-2,CASSLESAFSGNTIYF,TGTGCCAGCAGCTTAGAGTCGGCGTTCTCTGGAAACACCATATATTTT
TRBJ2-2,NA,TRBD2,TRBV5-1,CASTPGSSGNTGELFF,TGCGCCAGCACTCCTGGGTCTAGCGGGAACACCGGGGAGCTGTTTTTT
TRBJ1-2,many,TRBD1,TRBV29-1,CSVKDREGGYTF,TGCAGCGTTAAGGACAGGGAAGGCGGCTACACCTTC
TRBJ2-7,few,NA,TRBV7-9,CASRMTGDYEQYF,TGTGCCAGCAGAATGACAGGCGACTACGAGCAGTACTTC
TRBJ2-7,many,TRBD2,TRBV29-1,CSPRTRVSYEQYF,TGCAGCCCACGGACTAGGGTTTCCTACGAGCAGTACTTC
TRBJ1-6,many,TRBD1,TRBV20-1,CSARAGGQDNNSPLHF,TGCAGTGCTAGAGCAGGTGGACAGGATAATAATTCACCCCTCCACTTT
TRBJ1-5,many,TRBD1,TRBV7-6,CASSRGQGNQPQHF,TGTGCCAGCAGTCGCGGACAGGGCAATCAGCCCCAGCATTTT
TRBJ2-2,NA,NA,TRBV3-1,CASYPGYPGELFF,TGTGCCAGCTACCCCGGATACCCCGGGGAGCTGTTTTTT
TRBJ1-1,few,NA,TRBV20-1,CSARWAKNTETFF,TGCAGTGCTAGGTGGGCCAAGAACACTGAAACTTTCTTT
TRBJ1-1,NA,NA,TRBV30,CAWQGGGPGGGPPYYEAFF,TGTGCCTGGCAAGGAGGAGGGCCGGGTGGGGGCCCGCCATATTATGAAGCTTTCTTT
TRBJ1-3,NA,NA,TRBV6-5,CASSYSSLRGSGNTIYF,TGTGCCAGCAGTTACTCAAGTTTAAGGGGTTCTGGAAACACCATATATTTT
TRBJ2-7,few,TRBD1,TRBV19,CASAGTVSSYEQYF,TGTGCCAGTGCAGGGACAGTTAGCTCCTACGAGCAGTACTTC
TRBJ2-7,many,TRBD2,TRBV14,CASSQGLAAVLDEQYF,TGTGCCAGCAGCCAAGGGCTAGCGGCGGTTCTGGACGAGCAGTACTTC
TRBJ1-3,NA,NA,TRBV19,CASSKVQGASGNTIYF,TGTGCCAGTAGTAAGGTACAGGGCGCCTCTGGAAACACCATATATTTT
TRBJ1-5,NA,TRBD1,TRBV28,CASSSTGSNQPQHF,TGTGCCAGCAGTTCGACAGGGAGCAATCAGCCCCAGCATTTT
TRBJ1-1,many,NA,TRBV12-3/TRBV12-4,CASSSTENTEAFF,TGTGCCAGCAGTTCGACAGAGAACACTGAAGCTTTCTTT
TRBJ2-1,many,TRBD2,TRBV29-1,CSVSTSGYNEQFF,TGCAGCGTTTCGACTAGCGGTTACAATGAGCAGTTCTTC
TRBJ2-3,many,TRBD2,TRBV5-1,CASSAGLAGTDTQYF,TGCGCCAGCAGCGCGGGACTAGCGGGCACAGATACGCAGTATTTT
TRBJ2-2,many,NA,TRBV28,CASSLEGGGVRLDLSDGELFF,TGTGCCAGCAGTTTAGAAGGGGGGGGGGTTCGTCTTGACCTCTCCGACGGGGAGCTGTTTTTT
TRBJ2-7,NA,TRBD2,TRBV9,CASSGAGGVEEQYF,TGTGCCAGCAGCGGAGCGGGAGGGGTTGAAGAGCAGTACTTC
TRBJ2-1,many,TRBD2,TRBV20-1,CSAPGLAGADIHNEQFF,TGCAGTGCACCGGGACTAGCGGGAGCGGATATCCACAATGAGCAGTTCTTC
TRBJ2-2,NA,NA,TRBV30,CAWSPENTGELFF,TGTGCCTGGAGTCCCGAAAACACCGGGGAGCTGTTTTTT
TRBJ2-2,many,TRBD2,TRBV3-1,CASSPGTSGTGELFF,TGTGCCAGCAGCCCCGGGACTAGCGGGACCGGGGAGCTGTTTTTT
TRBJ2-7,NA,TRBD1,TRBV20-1,CSARGTAVRYEQYF,TGCAGTGCCAGGGGGACCGCGGTTCGATACGAGCAGTACTTC
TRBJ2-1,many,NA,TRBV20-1,CSARRSNEQFF,TGCAGTGCTCGTAGGAGTAACGAGCAGTTCTTC
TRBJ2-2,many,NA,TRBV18,CASSSGGAPSSGELFF,TGTGCCAGCTCATCTGGTGGGGCTCCGTCTTCCGGGGAGCTGTTTTTT
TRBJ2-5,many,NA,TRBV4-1,CASSPMAIQETQYF,TGCGCCAGCAGCCCTATGGCAATCCAAGAGACCCAGTACTTC
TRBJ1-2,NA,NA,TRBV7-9,CASSRDSRRGYTF,TGTGCCAGCAGTCGCGACAGTCGCCGGGGCTACACCTTC
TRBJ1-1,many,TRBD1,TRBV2,CASNDRGRGTEAFF,TGTGCCAGCAACGACAGGGGGCGGGGGACTGAAGCTTTCTTT
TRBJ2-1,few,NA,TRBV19,CASSIRGRNNEQFF,TGTGCCAGTAGTATTCGCGGCCGAAACAATGAGCAGTTCTTC
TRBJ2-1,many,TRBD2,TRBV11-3,CASSVGTSAYNEQFF,TGTGCCAGCAGCGTCGGGACTAGCGCCTACAATGAGCAGTTCTTC
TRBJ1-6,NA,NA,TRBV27,CASSLIAGSPNSPLHF,TGTGCCAGCAGTTTAATCGCAGGGAGCCCCAATTCACCCCTCCACTTT
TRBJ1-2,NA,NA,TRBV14,CASSQDRVGRYTGYTF,TGTGCCAGCAGCCAAGATCGCGTCGGTAGATACACTGGCTACACCTTC
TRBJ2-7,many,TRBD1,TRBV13,CASLRRGTGANYEQYF,TGTGCCAGCCTCCGTCGAGGGACAGGGGCGAACTACGAGCAGTACTTC
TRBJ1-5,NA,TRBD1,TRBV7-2,CASSISRDRNQPQHF,TGTGCCAGCAGCATAAGCCGGGACAGGAACCAACCCCAGCATTTT
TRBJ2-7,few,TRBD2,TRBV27,CASSPSLGLAGTGEQYF,TGTGCCAGCAGTCCTTCACTCGGACTAGCGGGTACGGGGGAGCAGTACTTC